The present T cell receptor beta chain was sequenced within a study of Graves' ophthalmopathy and Graves' hyperthyroidism. This clonotype was observed many times. Its target is unknown. One junction end disagrees with the germline gene, perhaps due to a read error. Participants with hyperthyroidism, aged 18 to 65, were newly diagnosed with under 2 months' duration. Amplified TCR beta CDR3 regions were obtained using RNA transcripts as template. The first-round RT-PCR employed HTBI primers together with the Qiagen OneStep RT-PCR kit. A multiplex PCR was then performed as the second round. TCRdb reprocessed the multiplex PCR reads with MiXCR, giving one entry per CDR3 protein. This sample carries about 380,000 distinct CDR3 sequences, 15% of them seen once, and the ten largest clones take approximately 7%. Overall study results and limits: Ophthalmopathy progression prediction by the model yielded a sensitivity of approximately 70% and a specificity of less than 75%. Also, most clonotypes expanded in the thyroid above 0.001 frequency appeared in blood.

Material for sequencing was peripheral blood. This TCR derives from a woman aged 18-29 years with stable Graves' hyperthyroidism.

This CDR3 reads CAGSLAKDHETQYF. For the CDR3, the DNA is TGTGCCGGCAGCTTAGCGAAGGATCATGAGACCCAGTACTTC. V usage is TRBV13 and J usage is TRBJ2-5; D is possibly TRBD2 (5 bases). The CDR3 is 14 amino acids. CDR1 and CDR2 (germline): PRHDT, FYEKMQ (reference sequence).